This T cell receptor (beta chain) comes out of a study of T-cell reconstitution after alpha-beta-depleted transplantation in children. Points from the study as a whole: Among T cells one year after transplant, newly produced cells accounted for most counts and diversity. Roughly two months post-transplant, alpha-beta T cells reportedly originated from several hundred graft clones that had expanded. Surviving recipient cells, namely T cells and thymic progenitors, were the source of high day-60 TCRbeta diversity in some patients.

In regard to this clonotype: The antigen remains unidentified.

Construction of the TCRbeta library involved unique molecular identifiers. TCRdb reanalysed the PCR reads using MiXCR and keeps one entry per CDR3 protein. The sample shows around 670,000 distinct CDR3 sequences, around 13% of them seen only once. CDR3 length: 14 residues. The J segment lost 5 bases and the V segment lost 0 bases, leaving 3 bases of the junction unmatched. Per the germline V gene, CDR1 is LNHNV and CDR2 is YYDKDF (reference sequence). Sample: PBMCs, taken before TCRalphabeta/CD19-depleted stem cell transplant. The source of this sequence is a girl aged 2 to 10 with congenital amegakaryocytic thrombocytopenia, due to receive a stem cell transplant. The rearrangement links TRBV15 to TRBJ2-5; TRBD2 agrees at 7 bases. DNA of the CDR3: TGTGCCACCAGCAGAGATCGGGGGGAGGAGACCCAGTACTTC. It yields the protein CATSRDRGEETQYF.